This T cell receptor beta chain derives from a study of blood T cell repertoires in COVID-19. Germline V lookup: CDR1 WNHNN, CDR2 SYGVQD (reference sequence). This CDR3 is 14 amino acids long. Trimming took 7 bases from V and 10 from J; bases not matched to a gene: 10. Measured with immunoSEQ multiplex PCR; TCRdb has only the in-frame clones, and not every one. The data hold tens of thousands of clones, with 65% to 85% observed a single time. Sequences were obtained from peripheral blood. The V and J genes are TRBV10-1 and TRBJ2-1; 10 nucleotides agree with TRBD1. The TCR originated in a man in his 70s with acute or convalescent COVID-19. CDR3 loop: CASTRDRGKGEQFF. CDR3 nucleotides: TGCGCCAGCACCAGGGACAGGGGTAAGGGGGAGCAGTTCTTC.